This T cell receptor beta chain was obtained from a study of cytomegalovirus exposure and HLA in healthy donors. V lost 7 bases, J lost 4 bases, and 5 bases stayed unmatched. The germline V gene has CDR1 SNHLY and CDR2 FYNNEI. The CDR3 runs to 13 residues. Whereas donors were nominally healthy upon sampling, unrecorded immune exposures were probable. This clone was counted a single time. Its antigen is not identified. PCR employed 60 Vbeta and 13 Jbeta primers. Generated by immunoSEQ multiplex PCR, the TCRdb table keeps only in-frame clones and is missing some. The profile shows roughly 80,000 clones, about 80% of them singletons. Findings of the study overall: The study recorded 150 to 200 TCR beta chains that were cytomegalovirus-associated. There was a cluster of highly shared sequence variants that was likely a sequencing artifact.

Sample: PBMCs. This receptor was identified in a woman aged 40 to 50 in good health and CMV-seronegative. The V gene is TRBV2, the J gene TRBJ2-7; TRBD1 matches at 9 bases. CDR3 loop: CASKRDRVYEQYF. CDR3 nucleotides: TGTGCCAGCAAACGGGACAGGGTGTACGAGCAGTACTTC.